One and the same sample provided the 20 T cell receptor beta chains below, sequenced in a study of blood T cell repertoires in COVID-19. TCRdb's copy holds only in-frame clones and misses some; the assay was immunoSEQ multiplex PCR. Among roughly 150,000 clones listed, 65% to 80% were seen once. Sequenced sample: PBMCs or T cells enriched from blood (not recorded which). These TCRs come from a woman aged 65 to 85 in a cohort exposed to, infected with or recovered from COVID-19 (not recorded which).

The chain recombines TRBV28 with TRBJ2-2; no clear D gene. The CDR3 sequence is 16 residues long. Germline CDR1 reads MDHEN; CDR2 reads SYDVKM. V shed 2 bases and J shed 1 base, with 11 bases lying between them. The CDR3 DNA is TGTGCCAGCAGTTTAGCTTCGGCAGGGAACACCGGGGAGCTGTTTTTT. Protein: CASSLASAGNTGELFF.

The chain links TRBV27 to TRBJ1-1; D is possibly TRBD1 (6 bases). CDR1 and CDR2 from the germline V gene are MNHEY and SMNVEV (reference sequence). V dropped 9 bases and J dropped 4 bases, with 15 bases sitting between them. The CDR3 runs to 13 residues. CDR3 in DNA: TGTGCCAGTTTAGGGGGTTGGGGCACTGAAGCTTTCTTT. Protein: CASLGGWGTEAFF.

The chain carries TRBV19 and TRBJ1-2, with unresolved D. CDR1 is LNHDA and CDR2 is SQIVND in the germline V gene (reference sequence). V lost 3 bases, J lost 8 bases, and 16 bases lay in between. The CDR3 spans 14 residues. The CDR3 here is CASSIGTTTRGYTF. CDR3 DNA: TGTGCCAGTAGTATCGGCACCACTACGCGGGGCTACACCTTC. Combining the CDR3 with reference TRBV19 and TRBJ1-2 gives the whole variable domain DGGITQSPKYLFRKEGQNVTLSCEQNLNHDAMYWYRQDPGQGLRLIYYSQIVNDFQKGDIAEGYSVSREKKESFPLTVTSAQKNPTAFYLCASSIGTTTRGYTFGSGTRLTVV.

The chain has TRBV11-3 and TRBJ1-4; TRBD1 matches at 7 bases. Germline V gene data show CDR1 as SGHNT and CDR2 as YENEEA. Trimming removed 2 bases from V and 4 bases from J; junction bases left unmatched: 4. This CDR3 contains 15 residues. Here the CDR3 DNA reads TGTGCCAGCAGCTTATCACAGGGGTTTAATGAAAAACTGTTTTTT. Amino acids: CASSLSQGFNEKLFF.

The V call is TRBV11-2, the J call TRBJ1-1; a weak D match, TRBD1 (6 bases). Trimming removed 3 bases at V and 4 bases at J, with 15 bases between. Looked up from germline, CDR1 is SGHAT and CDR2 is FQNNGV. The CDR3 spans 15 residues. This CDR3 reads CASSLGRGRGTEAFF. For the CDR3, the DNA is TGTGCCAGCAGCTTGGGCAGGGGCCGGGGCACTGAAGCTTTCTTT.

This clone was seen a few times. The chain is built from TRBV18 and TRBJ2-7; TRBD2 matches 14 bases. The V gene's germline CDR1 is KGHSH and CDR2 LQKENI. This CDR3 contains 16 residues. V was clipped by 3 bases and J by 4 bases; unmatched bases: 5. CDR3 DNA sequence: TGTGCCAGCTCACCGGGACTAGCGGGAGACGGTTACGAGCAGTACTTC. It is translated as CASSPGLAGDGYEQYF. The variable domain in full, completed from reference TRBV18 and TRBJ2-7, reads NAGVMQNPRHLVRRRGQEARLRCSPMKGHSHVYWYRQLPEEGLKFMVYLQKENIIDESGMPKERFSAEFPKEGPSILRIQQVVRGDSAAYFCASSPGLAGDGYEQYFGPGTRLTVT.

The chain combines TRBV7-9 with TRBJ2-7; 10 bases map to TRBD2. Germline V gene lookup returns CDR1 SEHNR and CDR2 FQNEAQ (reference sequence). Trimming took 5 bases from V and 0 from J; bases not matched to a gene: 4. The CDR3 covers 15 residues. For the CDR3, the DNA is TGTGCCAGCAGCACAAGGACTAGCGGCTCCTACGAGCAGTACTTC. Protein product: CASSTRTSGSYEQYF. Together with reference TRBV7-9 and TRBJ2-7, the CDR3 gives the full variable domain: DTGVSQNPRHKITKRGQNVTFRCDPISEHNRLYWYRQTLGQGPEFLTYFQNEAQLEKSRLLSDRFSAERPKGSFSTLEIQRTEQGDSAMYLCASSTRTSGSYEQYFGPGTRLTVT.

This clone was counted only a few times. CDR3 DNA sequence: TGTGCCAGCAGCCTCCGGGACACCCCCTACGAGCAGTACTTC. It encodes CASSLRDTPYEQYF. The gene calls are TRBV3-1 (or the pseudogene TRBV3-2) and TRBJ2-7, with D possibly TRBD1 on 6 matching bases. CDR1 and CDR2 (germline): LGHDT, YNNKEL (reference sequence). The CDR3 loop spans 14 amino acids. V was clipped by 4 bases and J by 2 bases, with 12 bases between them.

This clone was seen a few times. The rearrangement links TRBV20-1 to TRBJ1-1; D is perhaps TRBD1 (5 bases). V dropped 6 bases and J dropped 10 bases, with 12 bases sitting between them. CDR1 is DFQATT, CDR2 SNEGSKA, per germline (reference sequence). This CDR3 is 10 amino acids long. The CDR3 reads CSAADRVAFF. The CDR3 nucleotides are TGCAGTGCAGCCGACAGAGTAGCTTTCTTT.

The CDR3 loop reads CASSQDRELSPLHF. The CDR3 DNA reads TGTGCCAGCAGTCAAGACAGAGAGTTAAGCCCCCTCCACTTT. The chain uses TRBV7-9 and TRBJ1-6; TRBD1 is a possible D gene (5 bases). This CDR3 is built from 14 residues. Germline V lookup: CDR1 SEHNR, CDR2 FQNEAQ (reference sequence). Trimming shortened V by 6 bases and J by 13 bases, and 19 bases separated the two germline ends.

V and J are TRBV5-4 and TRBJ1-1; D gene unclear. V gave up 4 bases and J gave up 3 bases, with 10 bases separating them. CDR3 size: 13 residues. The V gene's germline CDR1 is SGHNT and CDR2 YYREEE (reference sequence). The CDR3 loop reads CASSLDSDTEAFF. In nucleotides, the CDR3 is TGTGCCAGCAGCCTGGATTCGGACACTGAAGCTTTCTTT.

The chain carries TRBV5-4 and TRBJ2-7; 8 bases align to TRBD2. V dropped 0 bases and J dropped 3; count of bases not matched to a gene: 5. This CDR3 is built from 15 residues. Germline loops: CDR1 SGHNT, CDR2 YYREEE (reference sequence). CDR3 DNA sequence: TGTGCCAGCAGCTTGGCCGGGACTAGTCACTACGAGCAGTACTTC. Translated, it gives CASSLAGTSHYEQYF.

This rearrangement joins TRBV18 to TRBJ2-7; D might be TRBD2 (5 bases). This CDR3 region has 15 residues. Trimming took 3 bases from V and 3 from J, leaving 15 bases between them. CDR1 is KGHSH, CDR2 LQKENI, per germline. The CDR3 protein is CASSPDGNNLYEQYF. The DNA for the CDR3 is TGTGCCAGCTCACCGGACGGGAACAACCTCTACGAGCAGTACTTC.

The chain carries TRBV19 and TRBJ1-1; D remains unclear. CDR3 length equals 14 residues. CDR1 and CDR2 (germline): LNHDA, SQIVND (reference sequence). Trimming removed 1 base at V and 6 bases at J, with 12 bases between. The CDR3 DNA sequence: TGTGCCAGTAGTATAGTCGGTGGGCAGGCTGAAGCTTTCTTT. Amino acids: CASSIVGGQAEAFF.

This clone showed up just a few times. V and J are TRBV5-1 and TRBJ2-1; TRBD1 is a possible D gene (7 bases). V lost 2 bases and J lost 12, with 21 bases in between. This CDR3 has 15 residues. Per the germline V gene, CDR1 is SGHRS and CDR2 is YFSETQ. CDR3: CASSFPRGEVGGQFF. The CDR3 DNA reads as TGCGCCAGCAGCTTTCCCAGGGGGGAAGTCGGCGGGCAGTTCTTC.

The CDR3 loop is CASSGILAGGVNEQFF. As DNA, the CDR3 is TGCGCCAGCAGCGGGATACTAGCGGGAGGGGTCAATGAGCAGTTCTTC. The J gene is TRBJ2-1, the V gene TRBV5-1; 13 bases fit TRBD2. The germline CDR1 and CDR2 sequences are SGHRS and YFSETQ. The CDR3 is 16 amino acids. Unmatched junction bases numbered 7, after V lost 4 bases and J lost 6 bases.

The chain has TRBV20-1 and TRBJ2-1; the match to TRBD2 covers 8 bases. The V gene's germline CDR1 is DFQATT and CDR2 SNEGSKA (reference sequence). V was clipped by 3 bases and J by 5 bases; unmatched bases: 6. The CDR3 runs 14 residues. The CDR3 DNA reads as TGCAGTGCTAGTTTTAGCGGGGACAACAATGAGCAGTTCTTC. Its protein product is CSASFSGDNNEQFF.

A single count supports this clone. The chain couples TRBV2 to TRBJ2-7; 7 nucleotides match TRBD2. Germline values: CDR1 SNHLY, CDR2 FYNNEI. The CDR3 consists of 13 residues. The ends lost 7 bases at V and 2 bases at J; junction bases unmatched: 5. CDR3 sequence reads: CASTSGGPYEQYF. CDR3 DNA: TGTGCCAGCACTAGCGGAGGGCCCTACGAGCAGTACTTC.

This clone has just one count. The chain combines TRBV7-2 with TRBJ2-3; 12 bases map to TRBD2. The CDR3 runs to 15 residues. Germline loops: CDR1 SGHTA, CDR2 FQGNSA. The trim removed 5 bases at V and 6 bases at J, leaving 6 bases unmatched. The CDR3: CASSLTSGRSDTQYF. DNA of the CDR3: TGTGCCAGCAGCCTGACTAGCGGGAGATCGGATACGCAGTATTTT.

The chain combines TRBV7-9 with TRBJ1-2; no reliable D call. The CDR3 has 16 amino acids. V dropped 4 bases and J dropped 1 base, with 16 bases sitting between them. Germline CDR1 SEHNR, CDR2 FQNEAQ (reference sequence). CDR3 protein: CASSSTAAVGNYGYTF. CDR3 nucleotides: TGTGCCAGCAGCTCTACGGCGGCTGTGGGTAACTATGGCTACACCTTC.